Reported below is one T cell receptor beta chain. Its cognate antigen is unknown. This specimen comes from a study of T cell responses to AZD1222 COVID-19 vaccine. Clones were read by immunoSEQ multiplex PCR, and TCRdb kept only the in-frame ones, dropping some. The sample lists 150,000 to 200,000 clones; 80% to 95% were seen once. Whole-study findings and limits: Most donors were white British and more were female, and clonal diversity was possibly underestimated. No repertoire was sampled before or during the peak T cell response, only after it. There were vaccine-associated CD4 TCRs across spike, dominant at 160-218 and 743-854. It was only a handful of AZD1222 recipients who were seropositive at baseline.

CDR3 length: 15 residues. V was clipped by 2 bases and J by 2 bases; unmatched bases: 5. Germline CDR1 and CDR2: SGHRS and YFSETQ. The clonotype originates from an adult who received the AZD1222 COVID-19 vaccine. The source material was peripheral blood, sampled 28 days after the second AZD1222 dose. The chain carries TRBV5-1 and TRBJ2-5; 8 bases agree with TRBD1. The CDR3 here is CASSFVDRVQETQYF. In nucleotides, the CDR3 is TGCGCCAGCAGCTTCGTGGACAGGGTACAAGAGACCCAGTACTTC.